This entry features one TCR beta chain sequence. Antigen: not known. The data derive from a study of cytomegalovirus exposure and HLA in healthy donors. Study-level findings and limits: Published work reported that the classifier diagnosed cytomegalovirus status with high specificity and sensitivity.

This PCR relied on a set of 60 Vbeta primers and 13 Jbeta primers. The data were produced by immunoSEQ multiplex PCR, yet TCRdb's version contains in-frame clones alone and is incomplete. The sample holds about 260,000 clones, under 80% seen once. With V trimmed by 4 bases and J by 7 bases, 13 bases remained unmatched. The CDR3 has 16 amino acids. Per the germline V gene, CDR1 is SGHTA and CDR2 is FQGNSA. Sequencing input: PBMCs. The gene calls are TRBV7-2 and TRBJ2-5; 9 positions agree with TRBD2. This sequence originates from a female donor in good health and CMV-seronegative. CDR3 in amino acids: CASSSRAREGRGTQYF. The CDR3 nucleotides read TGTGCCAGCAGCTCAAGAGCGCGGGAGGGCCGGGGGACCCAGTACTTC.